One sample yielded the 23 T cell receptor beta chains listed below, sequenced in a study of response to subunit inactivated influenza vaccine (dated by TCRdb to about 2018). Receptor libraries were prepared by RT-PCR. This sample was sequenced with an Illumina HiSeq 2500. In-frame beta chains were kept once TCRdb had trimmed the public reads at Q25 with fastp and called clones with MiXCR. CDR3 protein sequences are deduplicated, and each keeps its most common genes and DNA. For this sample the table gives hundreds of thousands of distinct CDR3 sequences, of which 15% to 20% were detected only once. In total, the top ten clones hold approximately 11% of the sample. The sample was PBMCs from blood, taken about 5 days after vaccination. All receptors come from a man aged 50 to 60 who received an inactivated influenza vaccine. Donor details come from another sample of the same person, matched by shared clones.

The sample holds a few counts of this clonotype. The chain carries TRBV4-2 and TRBJ2-3; D not resolved. The CDR3 is 15 amino acids. Germline values: CDR1 LGHNA, CDR2 YNFKEQ. Trimming shortened V by 0 bases and J by 4 bases, and 11 bases separated the two germline ends. CDR3 in amino acids: CASSQDPVMADTQYF. The CDR3 DNA follows: TGTGCCAGCAGCCAAGACCCAGTTATGGCAGATACGCAGTATTTT.

This clonotype has only a few counts. The rearrangement links TRBV6-6 to TRBJ2-1; no clear D. Per the germline V gene, CDR1 is MNHNY and CDR2 is SVGAGI (reference sequence). V lost 2 bases, J lost 5 bases, and 7 bases lay in between. CDR3 size: 13 residues. The CDR3: CASSYGYHNEQFF. The CDR3 DNA reads as TGTGCCAGCAGTTACGGGTATCACAATGAGCAGTTCTTC.

Only a few counts were recorded for this clonotype. The J gene is TRBJ1-5, the V gene TRBV28; possible D gene TRBD1, 6 bases. CDR3 length equals 14 residues. Germline V lookup: CDR1 MDHEN, CDR2 SYDVKM. Trimming took 5 bases from V and 1 from J, leaving 9 bases between them. This CDR3 is CASSRGGSNQPQHF. CDR3 sequence (DNA): TGTGCCAGCAGTAGGGGGGGAAGCAATCAGCCCCAGCATTTT.

This clonotype was counted only a few times. The chain is built from TRBV6-2 or TRBV6-3 and TRBJ2-7; 12 positions agree with TRBD2. The CDR3 spans 13 residues. Unmatched junction bases numbered 2, after V lost 6 bases and J lost 5 bases. Germline V gene sequence: CDR1 MNHEY, CDR2 SVGEGT. The CDR3 region has the DNA TGTGCCAGCAGACTAGCGGGAGGCCACGAGCAGTACTTC. Amino acids: CASRLAGGHEQYF.

The chain recombines TRBV6-1 with TRBJ2-4, with 9 bases aligning to TRBD1. The CDR3 sequence is 15 residues long. Trimming cost V 5 bases and J 2 bases; bases outside gene matches: 4. From germline, CDR1 is MNHNS and CDR2 SASEGT. The DNA of the CDR3 is TGTGCCAGCAGTCGGGACAGGGCTCCCAAAAACATTCAGTACTTC. It encodes CASSRDRAPKNIQYF.

This clonotype has only a few counts. The chain carries TRBV5-6 and TRBJ1-2, with D possibly TRBD1 on 5 matching bases. V dropped 1 base and J dropped 5 bases, with 12 bases sitting between them. The germline CDR1 and CDR2 sequences are SGHDT and YYEEEE. The CDR3 covers 14 residues. This chain's CDR3 is CASSLSGTAYGYTF. The DNA for the CDR3 is TGTGCCAGCAGCTTGTCCGGGACCGCTTATGGCTACACCTTC.

This clonotype has only a few counts. This chain uses TRBV28 with TRBJ2-3; 9 bases line up with TRBD1. Germline values: CDR1 MDHEN, CDR2 SYDVKM. The CDR3 has 18 residues. With V trimmed by 4 bases and J by 0 bases, 11 bases remained unmatched. CDR3 nucleotides: TGTGCCAGCAGTTCCCAGATCAGACAGGGGGAGAGCACAGATACGCAGTATTTT. Translated, it gives CASSSQIRQGESTDTQYF.

This clonotype was observed a handful of times. The chain employs TRBV7-9 and TRBJ2-7; maybe TRBD2 (6 bases). CDR1 is SEHNR and CDR2 is FQNEAQ in the germline V gene (reference sequence). The ends were cut back, 5 bases at V and 2 bases at J, with 16 bases in the middle. The length of the CDR3 is 15 residues. CDR3: CASSHGASETYEQYF. Here the CDR3 DNA reads TGTGCCAGCAGCCATGGGGCTAGCGAGACCTACGAGCAGTACTTC.

The genes are TRBV25-1 and TRBJ2-3, with D tentatively TRBD2 (5 bases). Trimming cost V 1 base and J 2 bases, with 7 bases left between them. CDR1 and CDR2 (germline): MGHDK, SYGVNS. This CDR3 comprises 14 residues. The CDR3 bases are TGTGCCAGCAGTGAATGGGGAGTCACAGATACGCAGTATTTT. This encodes CASSEWGVTDTQYF.

The CDR3 here is CSQVDRGTDTQYF. CDR3 coding DNA: TGCAGCCAAGTGGACAGGGGCACAGATACGCAGTATTTT. V and J are TRBV20-1 and TRBJ2-3; 8 bases are shared with TRBD1. Looked up from germline, CDR1 is DFQATT and CDR2 is SNEGSKA (reference sequence). The CDR3 has 13 amino acids.

For this clonotype: One end of the junction does not line up with germline, which may come from a read error. The chain employs TRBV2 and TRBJ2-3, with TRBD2 matching over 9 bases. The CDR3 extends over 16 amino acids. The germline V gene encodes CDR1 SNHLY and CDR2 FYNNEI. The CDR3: CASSEKAGGLRGTQYF. For the CDR3, the DNA is TGTGCTAGCAGTGAGAAAGCGGGAGGACTCCGCGGTACGCAGTATTTT.

Only a few counts were recorded for this clonotype. The rearrangement links TRBV18 to TRBJ1-6; D ambiguous. The CDR3 covers 15 residues. The V gene lost 3 bases and the J gene lost 3 bases, with 9 bases spanning the gap. The germline V gene encodes CDR1 KGHSH and CDR2 LQKENI. DNA of the CDR3: TGTGCCAGCTCACCTGGGCAGCGCTATAATTCACCCCTCCACTTT. Amino acid sequence: CASSPGQRYNSPLHF.

CDR3 sequence: CASSPAGTGGQFF. The CDR3 bases are TGTGCCAGCAGCCCGGCGGGGACAGGGGGTCAGTTCTTC. This rearrangement joins TRBV7-3 to TRBJ2-1; 11 positions match TRBD1. CDR1 is SGHTA and CDR2 is FQGTGA in the germline V gene. This CDR3 spans 13 amino acids. V dropped 5 bases and J dropped 13; count of bases not matched to a gene: 7.

The rearrangement joins TRBV5-1 to TRBJ1-2, with 9 bases identical to TRBD1. Germline assignment: CDR1 SGHRS and CDR2 YFSETQ. CDR3 length: 14 amino acids. Germline trimming cut 6 bases from V and 4 bases from J; bases unmatched to any gene: 7. The CDR3 DNA sequence: TGCGCCAGCAACCGACAGGGACAGGGCTATGGCTACACCTTC. It codes for CASNRQGQGYGYTF.

The chain links TRBV5-1 to TRBJ2-3; D is ambiguous. The CDR3 contains 15 residues. Germline loops: CDR1 SGHRS, CDR2 YFSETQ. V lost 4 bases, J lost 2 bases, and 14 bases lay in between. The CDR3 DNA reads TGCGCCAGCAGCCTACTCCGGGCCCACACAGATACGCAGTATTTT. Encoded protein: CASSLLRAHTDTQYF.

The chain couples TRBV6-2 or TRBV6-3 to TRBJ1-5, with a possible D match to TRBD1 (6 bases). In germline, CDR1 is MNHEY, CDR2 SVGEGT. The CDR3 runs to 16 residues. V shed 5 bases and J shed 0 bases, with 14 bases lying between them. The CDR3, as DNA: TGTGCCAGCAGTCTGCCACAGGGACATAGCAATCAGCCCCAGCATTTT. Protein: CASSLPQGHSNQPQHF.

The chain joins TRBV4-2 to TRBJ2-7, with a possible D match to TRBD1 (6 bases). Trimming took off 0 bases at V and 3 bases at J, with 12 bases between the two ends. The CDR3 is 15 residues long. The V gene's germline CDR1 is LGHNA and CDR2 YNFKEQ. For the CDR3, the DNA is TGTGCCAGCAGCCAAGATCTTCGCAGGGGCTACGAGCAGTACTTC. Its translation is CASSQDLRRGYEQYF.

This clonotype was detected many times. The V gene is TRBV24-1, the J gene TRBJ2-1; D gene unclear. V was trimmed by 7 bases and J by 0 bases, leaving 6 bases between them. The CDR3 spans 13 residues. Germline V CDR1 and CDR2: KGHDR, SFDVKD. The CDR3 nucleotides read TGTGCCACCAGGAGTGGCTCCTACAATGAGCAGTTCTTC. Translating it yields CATRSGSYNEQFF.

This clonotype was recorded only once. This chain connects TRBV7-9 to TRBJ2-7; D gene unclear. This CDR3 has 14 residues. Germline assignment: CDR1 SEHNR and CDR2 FQNEAQ (reference sequence). V lost 3 bases to trimming and J lost 4 bases, with 13 bases between them. The CDR3, as DNA: TGTGCCAGCAGCTTTAGTGGTTCCCTTTACGAGCAGTACTTC. It translates to CASSFSGSLYEQYF. Full variable domain (outside the CDR3, taken from reference TRBV7-9 and TRBJ2-7): DTGVSQNPRHKITKRGQNVTFRCDPISEHNRLYWYRQTLGQGPEFLTYFQNEAQLEKSRLLSDRFSAERPKGSFSTLEIQRTEQGDSAMYLCASSFSGSLYEQYFGPGTRLTVT.

This chain links TRBV7-9 with TRBJ2-5; no clear D gene. The CDR3 runs to 13 residues. Looked up from germline, CDR1 is SEHNR and CDR2 is FQNEAQ (reference sequence). Trimming pared 5 bases from V and 5 bases from J, leaving 12 bases between. CDR3 sequence (DNA): TGTGCCAGCAGCGACATATCCAGGGAGACCCAGTACTTC. Translated: CASSDISRETQYF.

This clonotype turned up a few times. V and J are TRBV20-1 and TRBJ2-5; 7 nucleotides align to TRBD2. This CDR3 region has 14 residues. Trimming at V came to 6 bases and at J to 1 base, leaving 8 bases not matched to a gene. Germline V gene data show CDR1 as DFQATT and CDR2 as SNEGSKA (reference sequence). The CDR3 nucleotides read TGCAGTGCCAACCGGGGGGAGGCCCAAGAGACCCAGTACTTC. This gives the protein CSANRGEAQETQYF.

The chain recombines TRBV7-9 with TRBJ2-7; D possibly corresponds to TRBD2 (5 bases). CDR3 length equals 13 residues. The germline gives CDR1 SEHNR, CDR2 FQNEAQ (reference sequence). Between the trimmed V and J ends, which lost 2 bases and 5 bases, there was a span of 10 bases. For the CDR3, the DNA is TGTGCCAGCAGCTTAAACGGGGTTCACGAGCAGTACTTC. Residues: CASSLNGVHEQYF.

The table lists this clonotype with many counts. The J gene is TRBJ2-7, the V gene TRBV10-3, with no clear D. The ends were cut back, 2 bases at V and 6 bases at J, with 5 bases in the middle. The length of the CDR3 is 11 residues. Germline V gene lookup returns CDR1 ENHRY and CDR2 SYGVKD. The CDR3 here is CAISEKTEQYF. Written as DNA, the CDR3 is TGTGCCATCAGTGAGAAGACCGAGCAGTACTTC.